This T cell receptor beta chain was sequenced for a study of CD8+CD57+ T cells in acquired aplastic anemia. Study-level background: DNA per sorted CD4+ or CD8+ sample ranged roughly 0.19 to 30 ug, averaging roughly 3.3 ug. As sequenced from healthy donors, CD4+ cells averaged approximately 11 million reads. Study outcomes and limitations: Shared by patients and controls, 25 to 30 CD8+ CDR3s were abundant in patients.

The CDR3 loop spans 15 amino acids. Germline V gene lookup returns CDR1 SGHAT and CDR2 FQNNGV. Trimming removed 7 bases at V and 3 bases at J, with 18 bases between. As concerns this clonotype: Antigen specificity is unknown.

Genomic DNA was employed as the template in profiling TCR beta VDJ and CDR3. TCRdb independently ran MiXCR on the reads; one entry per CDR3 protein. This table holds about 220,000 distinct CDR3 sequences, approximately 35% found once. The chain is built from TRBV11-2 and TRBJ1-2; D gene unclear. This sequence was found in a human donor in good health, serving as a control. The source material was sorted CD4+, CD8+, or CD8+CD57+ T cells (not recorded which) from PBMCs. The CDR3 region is CASTWLVSQDYGYTF. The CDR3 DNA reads TGTGCCAGCACGTGGTTAGTCTCTCAGGACTATGGCTACACCTTC.